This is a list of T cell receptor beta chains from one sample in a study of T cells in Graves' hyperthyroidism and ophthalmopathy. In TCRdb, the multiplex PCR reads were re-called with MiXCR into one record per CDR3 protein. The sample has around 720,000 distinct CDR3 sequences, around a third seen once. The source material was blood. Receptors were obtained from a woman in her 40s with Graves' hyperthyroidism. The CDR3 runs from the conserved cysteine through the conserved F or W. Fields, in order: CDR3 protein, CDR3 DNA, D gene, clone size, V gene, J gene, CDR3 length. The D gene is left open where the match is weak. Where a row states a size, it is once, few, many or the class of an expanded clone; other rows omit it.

CASSESDRDGELFF,TGCGCCAGCAGTGAGTCGGACAGGGACGGGGAGCTGTTTTTT,TRBD1,few,TRBV10-2,TRBJ2-2,14
CAISGTKAGSHADTQYF,TGTGCCATCAGTGGTACGAAAGCGGGCAGTCATGCAGATACGCAGTATTTT,NA,NA,TRBV10-3,TRBJ2-3,17
CASSYSAHQPQHF,TGTGCCAGCAGTTACAGTGCGCATCAGCCCCAGCATTTT,NA,many,TRBV6-2/TRBV6-3,TRBJ1-5,13
CASSLSGGAPNF,TGTGCCAGCAGCTTGAGCGGGGGGGCCCCGAACTTC,TRBD2,NA,TRBV7-2,TRBJ2-5,12
CASSQVRARGEKLFF,TGCGCCAGCAGCCAAGTCAGGGCGCGAGGTGAAAAACTGTTTTTT,NA,NA,TRBV4-3,TRBJ1-4,15
CASSLVGTGLYEQYF,TGTGCCAGCAGCTTAGTGGGGACAGGCCTCTACGAGCAGTACTTC,TRBD1,many,TRBV7-9,TRBJ2-7,15
CASSYSSFAGTEAFF,TGTGCCAGCAGTTACTCGAGCTTTGCTGGCACTGAAGCTTTCTTT,NA,NA,TRBV6-5,TRBJ1-1,15
CASSEIGSGAFF,TGTGCCAGCAGTGAAATAGGGAGCGGAGCTTTCTTT,NA,many,TRBV25-1,TRBJ1-1,12
CAIKSGGANVLTF,TGTGCCATCAAAAGCGGGGGGGCCAACGTCCTGACTTTC,NA,NA,TRBV10-3,TRBJ2-6,13
CSATTGKGQETQYF,TGCAGTGCTACGACAGGGAAGGGCCAAGAGACCCAGTACTTC,TRBD1,many,TRBV20-1,TRBJ2-5,14
CATSRDLGQNYGYTF,TGTGCCACCAGCAGAGATCTCGGGCAGAACTATGGCTACACCTTC,NA,once,TRBV15,TRBJ1-2,15